This is a list of T cell receptor beta chains from one sample in a study of blood T cell repertoires in COVID-19. Sequenced by immunoSEQ multiplex PCR; TCRdb stores in-frame clones only, minus some. The sample records a few hundred thousand clones, about nine tenths being singletons. Sample: peripheral blood. The source of these receptors is a woman aged 30 to 39 with active or convalescent COVID-19. CDR3s leave out the opening cysteine and the closing phenylalanine or tryptophan.

cdr3_aa	v_call	j_call
ASSNNRQGRGTEAF	TRBV28	TRBJ1-1
ASSQVERNTEAF	TRBV4-3	TRBJ1-1
ASTPAAGYGYT	TRBV2	TRBJ1-2
ASSYGDSKHETQY	TRBV28	TRBJ2-5
ASSWGTPNTEAF	TRBV25-1	TRBJ1-1
ASSWGRGQGGYT	TRBV28	TRBJ1-2
AWSVGDRGGYGYT	TRBV30	TRBJ1-2
ATSDPRTGFNNEQY	TRBV24-1	TRBJ2-7
ASSRDRELESYEQY	TRBV28	TRBJ2-7
ASGTGTGLFYEQY	TRBV6-5	TRBJ2-7
ASSTRDTQY	TRBV3-1/TRBV3-2	TRBJ2-3
ASKQGRNTIY	TRBV21-1	TRBJ1-3
ASSEGGSGWDSTYEQY	TRBV25-1	TRBJ2-7
ASSRGGGYEQY	TRBV28	TRBJ2-7
ASSLTGAYSNQPQH	TRBV6-2/TRBV6-3	TRBJ1-5
ASSGGDRSYEQY	TRBV2	TRBJ2-7
ASSGTGWDLNTGELF	TRBV19	TRBJ2-2
ASTKVSRSPSNEKLF	TRBV19	TRBJ1-4
ASSLNNQGVSYEQY	TRBV7-9	TRBJ2-7
ASSRTGGLEQPQH	TRBV10-1	TRBJ1-5
ASSTEDSHNYGYT	TRBV19	TRBJ1-2
ASSLGRRSSGKPQH	TRBV28	TRBJ1-5
ASTPSGTGGHYGYT	TRBV7-9	TRBJ1-2
ARSSRPEGQGLELVT	TRBV5-3	TRBJ1-2
ASSQDRGIGEQY	TRBV14	TRBJ2-7
ASSQDLVVYGYT	TRBV4-3	TRBJ1-2
AWTDNPGNTIY	TRBV30	TRBJ1-3
ASRRNSGGQSNEQF	TRBV7-8	TRBJ2-1
ASSDRTSGIADTQY	TRBV6-2/TRBV6-3	TRBJ2-3
ASSLWDRGRQTQY	TRBV5-6	TRBJ2-5
ASSQALYYEQY	TRBV4-3	TRBJ2-7
ASSGTENLREQY	TRBV10-1	TRBJ2-7
ASSLRTGELF	TRBV7-8	TRBJ2-2
ASSQVPGVNEQF	TRBV4-2	TRBJ2-1
ASSTVAQGEQY	TRBV19	TRBJ2-7
ASSVRTGAGNTIY	TRBV9	TRBJ1-3
ASSLASAFYT	TRBV7-8	TRBJ1-2
ASTRDRVIAIY	TRBV6-6	TRBJ1-3
ASSITGKSTEAF	TRBV19	TRBJ1-1
ASSQEGRWLAITDTQY	TRBV14	TRBJ2-3
SVKTGGGEKLF	TRBV29-1	TRBJ1-4
ASSFVREKLF	TRBV12-3/TRBV12-4	TRBJ1-4
ASSLVGGRDRAEAF	TRBV7-2	TRBJ1-1
ASSLESKPQH	TRBV12-3/TRBV12-4	TRBJ1-5
SAAGGEGISGNTIY	TRBV29-1	TRBJ1-3
ASSGETGSTDTQY	TRBV7-6	TRBJ2-3
ASSLRKGDTEAF	TRBV5-1	TRBJ1-1
ASSLGLMNTGELF	TRBV6-5	TRBJ2-2
ASSAGGQNTGELF	TRBV9	TRBJ2-2
ASRIDQGGLTEAF	TRBV5-4	TRBJ1-1
ASSFRGGPSGNTIY	TRBV27	TRBJ1-3
ASSPAGRGPTEAF	TRBV6-5	TRBJ1-1
ASSVVGQAQETQY	TRBV9	TRBJ2-5
AWSLGGAGEKLF	TRBV30	TRBJ1-4